A single sample gave rise to the 12 T cell receptor beta chains below, sequenced in a study of shared clonotypes between healthy human individuals. Profiled with immunoSEQ multiplex PCR; TCRdb holds only in-frame clones, not every one. This sample carries 2 million to 2.5 million clones, almost 96% of them seen once, and the ten largest clones take around 0.13%. Specimen: naive CD4+ T cells sorted from blood. Stated subset: CD45RA+ positively selected. All receptors derive from a man aged 18 to 30 in good health.

The chain uses TRBV5-8 and TRBJ2-4, with D perhaps matching TRBD1 (6 bases). Trimming took off 2 bases at V and 5 bases at J, with 11 bases between the two ends. The CDR3 extends over 14 amino acids. The germline V gene encodes CDR1 SGHTS and CDR2 YDEGEE. CDR3 residues: CASSFFDRQNIQYF. Here the CDR3 DNA reads TGTGCCAGCAGCTTCTTTGACAGGCAAAACATTCAGTACTTC.

The chain combines TRBV9 with TRBJ2-3; D unresolved. The CDR3 contains 16 residues. Germline lookup yields CDR1 SGDLS and CDR2 YYNGEE. Trimming removed 3 bases from V and 2 bases from J, with 16 bases in between. The CDR3 DNA reads as TGTGCCAGCAGCGGATGGGGATGGGGATACACAGATACGCAGTATTTT. It encodes CASSGWGWGYTDTQYF.

The chain recombines TRBV28 with TRBJ2-7; 10 bases agree with TRBD1. The J segment lost 3 bases and the V segment lost 9 bases, leaving 8 bases of the junction unmatched. CDR1 MDHEN and CDR2 SYDVKM come from the germline V gene. There are 14 residues in the CDR3. CDR3 amino acids: CASSKTGGFYEQYF. The CDR3 DNA is TGTGCCAGTTCGAAGACAGGGGGCTTCTACGAGCAGTACTTC. The variable domain in full, with the rest retrieved from reference TRBV28 and TRBJ2-7, is DVKVTQSSRYLVKRTGEKVFLECVQDMDHENMFWYRQDPGLGLRLIYFSYDVKMKEKGDIPEGYSVSREKKERFSLILESASTNQTSMYLCASSKTGGFYEQYFGPGTRLTVT.

This rearrangement joins TRBV5-4 to TRBJ1-2, with D hard to call. The CDR3 has 13 residues. V lost 5 bases and J 0 bases, leaving 8 bases between the germline ends. Germline V CDR1 and CDR2: SGHNT, YYREEE (reference sequence). CDR3 bases: TGTGCCAGCAGTTATGAGGCTAACTATGGCTACACCTTC. Protein product: CASSYEANYGYTF.

This chain links TRBV18 with TRBJ2-7; D may correspond to TRBD1 or TRBD2 (5 bases each). Deletions cut 0 bases from V and 3 bases from J, with 18 bases between. The CDR3 covers 17 residues. Germline-derived CDR1 and CDR2 are KGHSH and LQKENI. DNA of the CDR3: TGTGCCAGCTCACCACCGCCAGGGCTAGCCATACTCTACGAGCAGTACTTC. Translation gives CASSPPPGLAILYEQYF.

This chain connects TRBV25-1 to TRBJ2-3; 10 nucleotides align to TRBD1. The CDR3 runs to 15 residues. Germline trimming cut 6 bases from V and 4 bases from J; bases unmatched to any gene: 7. The germline CDR1 and CDR2 sequences are MGHDK and SYGVNS. For the CDR3, the DNA is TGTGCCAGCAGCCCCACCGGGACAGGGGCAGATACGCAGTATTTT. Translated: CASSPTGTGADTQYF.

The chain carries TRBV7-2 and TRBJ2-7; TRBD1 matches 8 bases. Germline V gives CDR1 SGHTA, CDR2 FQGNSA. The CDR3 is 15 residues long. V trimming: 5 bases; J trimming: 4 bases; junction bases outside the gene matches: 10. The CDR3 loop is CASSLRKNRGYEQYF. The DNA of the CDR3 is TGTGCCAGCAGCCTCCGTAAGAACAGGGGGTACGAGCAGTACTTC.

About this clone itself: This specimen includes other DNA sequences encoding the same CDR3. The CDR3 loop reads CASSGQGATDTQYF. CDR3 bases: TGTGCCAGCAGTGGCCAGGGGGCCACAGATACGCAGTATTTT. V is TRBV2 and J is TRBJ2-3; 8 nucleotides match TRBD1. Germline assignment: CDR1 SNHLY and CDR2 FYNNEI. The CDR3 totals 14 residues. The ends lost 4 bases at V and 2 bases at J; junction bases unmatched: 2.

This clone came up once. Other DNA sequences in this specimen translate into the identical CDR3. The chain is built from TRBV11-2 and TRBJ1-1, with a tentative D call TRBD1 (6 bases). CDR1 and CDR2 (germline): SGHAT, FQNNGV. This CDR3 comprises 14 residues. V lost 5 bases and J 3 bases, leaving 13 bases between the germline ends. CDR3 in DNA: TGTGCCAGCAGCCTGGGAGGGGGTCACACTGAAGCTTTCTTT. This translates into CASSLGGGHTEAFF. Full variable domain (remainder filled in from reference TRBV11-2 and TRBJ1-1): EAGVAQSPRYKIIEKRQSVAFWCNPISGHATLYWYQQILGQGPKLLIQFQNNGVVDDSQLPKDRFSAERLKGVDSTLKIQPAKLEDSAVYLCASSLGGGHTEAFFGQGTRLTVV.

Remarks on this clone: At one of its ends the junction is not consistent with the germline gene, which may arise from a read error. The chain recombines TRBV7-9 with TRBJ1-4; D is ambiguous. CDR1 SEHNR and CDR2 FQNEAQ come from the germline V gene (reference sequence). The CDR3 is 12 amino acids. The CDR3 is CASSLEMAPAVF. DNA for the CDR3: TGTGCCAGCAGCTTAGAAATGGCCCCCGCTGTTTTT.

This chain links TRBV5-1 with TRBJ1-6; 9 positions agree with TRBD1. Per the germline V gene, CDR1 is SGHRS and CDR2 is YFSETQ. This CDR3 spans 19 amino acids. V dropped 0 bases and J dropped 0; count of bases not matched to a gene: 7. CDR3 sequence: CASSLGPGQGTSYNSPLHF. The CDR3 bases are TGCGCCAGCAGCTTGGGTCCGGGACAGGGAACCTCCTATAATTCACCCCTCCACTTT.

This chain joins TRBV27 and TRBJ2-7; the match to TRBD2 covers 9 bases. Germline loops: CDR1 MNHEY, CDR2 SMNVEV (reference sequence). The trim removed 6 bases at V and 6 bases at J, leaving 9 bases unmatched. The CDR3 runs 14 residues. CDR3 DNA sequence: TGTGCCAGCAGAGCGGGAGGTCTTCTACGCGAGCAGTACTTC. It is translated as CASRAGGLLREQYF.